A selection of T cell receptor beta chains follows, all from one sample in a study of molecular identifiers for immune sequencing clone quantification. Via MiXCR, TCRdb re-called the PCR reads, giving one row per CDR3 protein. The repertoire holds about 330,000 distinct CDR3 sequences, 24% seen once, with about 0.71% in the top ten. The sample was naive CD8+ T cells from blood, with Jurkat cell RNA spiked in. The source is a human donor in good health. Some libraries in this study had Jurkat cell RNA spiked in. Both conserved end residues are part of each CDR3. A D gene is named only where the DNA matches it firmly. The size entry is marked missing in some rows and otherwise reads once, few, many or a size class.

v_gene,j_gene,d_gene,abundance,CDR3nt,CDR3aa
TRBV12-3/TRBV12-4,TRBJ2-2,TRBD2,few,TGTGCCAGCACCCTTGGGGGGGGCGGGGAGCTGTTTTTT,CASTLGGGGELFF
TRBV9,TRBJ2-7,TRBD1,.,TGTGCCAGCAGCTTTAGCGACAGGGGCTACGAGCAGTACTTC,CASSFSDRGYEQYF
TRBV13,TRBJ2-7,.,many,TGTGCCAGCAGCCCGCAAGGGGAGCGCTACTCCTACGAGCAGTACTTC,CASSPQGERYSYEQYF
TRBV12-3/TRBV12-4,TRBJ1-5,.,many,TGTGCCAGCAACACCGGCCGTAATCAGCCCCAGCATTTT,CASNTGRNQPQHF
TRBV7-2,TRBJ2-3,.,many,TGTGCCAGCAGCTTAGATCTGGTGAGCACAGATACGCAGTATTTT,CASSLDLVSTDTQYF
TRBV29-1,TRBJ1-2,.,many,TGCAGCGTCGTTCGGGAGACAGGTTTAGGTGGCTACACCTTC,CSVVRETGLGGYTF
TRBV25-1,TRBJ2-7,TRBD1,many,TGTGCCAGCAGTGGCCTGACAGGGTCGAACTACGAGCAGTACTTC,CASSGLTGSNYEQYF
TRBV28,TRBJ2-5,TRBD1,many,TGTGCCAGCAGTTCCCCGACAGGGGCTTGGGAGACCCAGTACTTC,CASSSPTGAWETQYF
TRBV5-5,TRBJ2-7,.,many,TGTGCCAGCAGCTTGGATCCGGACGAGCAGTACTTC,CASSLDPDEQYF
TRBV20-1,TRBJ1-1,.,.,TGCAGTGCTAACTCCTGGCCAACAGGTATCACCGAAGCTTTCTTT,CSANSWPTGITEAFF
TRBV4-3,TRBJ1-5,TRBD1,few,TGCGCCAGCAGCCCTACCCGGGACAGCTATCAGCCCCAGCATTTT,CASSPTRDSYQPQHF
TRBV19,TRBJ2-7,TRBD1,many,TGTGCCAGTAGTTACCGGGACAGCGAAACCTACGAGCAGTACTTC,CASSYRDSETYEQYF
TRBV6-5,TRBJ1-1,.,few,TGTGCCAGCAGTCCTGCGGACTCCACTGAAGCTTTCTTT,CASSPADSTEAFF
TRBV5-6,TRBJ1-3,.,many,TGTGCCAGCAGTTTAACCGGGGTATCTGGAAACACCATATATTTT,CASSLTGVSGNTIYF
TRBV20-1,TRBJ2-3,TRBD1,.,TGCAGTGCTGTTGACAGGGGGCGAGATACGCAGTATTTT,CSAVDRGRDTQYF
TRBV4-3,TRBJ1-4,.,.,TGCGCCAGCAGCCAACTCGTCTTACAGGGACTTCAGGTTGAAAAACTGTTTTTT,CASSQLVLQGLQVEKLFF
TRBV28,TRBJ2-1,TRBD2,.,TGTGCCAGCAGTTCAACGTGGGCTAGCGGAAATGAGCAGTTCTTC,CASSSTWASGNEQFF
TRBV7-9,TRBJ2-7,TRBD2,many,TGTGCCAGCAGCCCCTCGGCGGAACTAGCGACTTACGAGCAGTACTTC,CASSPSAELATYEQYF
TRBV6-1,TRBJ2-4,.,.,TGTGCCAGCAGTGTCGAGGGTCTAGCCAAAAACATTCAGTACTTC,CASSVEGLAKNIQYF
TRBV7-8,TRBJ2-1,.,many,TGTGCCAGCACCATCGCCCGCTACAATGAGCAGTTCTTC,CASTIARYNEQFF
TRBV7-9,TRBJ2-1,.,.,TGCGCCAGCAGCCAAGAAGCGGAGTCTTCCTACAATGAGCAGTTCTTC,CASSQEAESSYNEQFF
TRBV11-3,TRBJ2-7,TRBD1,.,TGTGCCAGCAGCATAGACACAGGGGGCCTCTACGAGCAGTACTTC,CASSIDTGGLYEQYF
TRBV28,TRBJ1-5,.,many,TGTGCCAGCAGATCCCCCGGGGTCAGCAATCAGCCCCAGCATTTT,CASRSPGVSNQPQHF
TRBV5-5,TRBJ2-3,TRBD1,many,TGTGCCAGCAGCTTTGGGACAGGGGGCACAGATACGCAGTATTTT,CASSFGTGGTDTQYF
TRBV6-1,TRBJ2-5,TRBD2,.,TGTGCCAGCAGCGTCCCGACTAGCGGGGTACAAGAGACCCAGTACTTC,CASSVPTSGVQETQYF
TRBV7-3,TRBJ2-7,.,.,TGTGCCAGCAGCCCTAACTCGAGGACCCGGGACCAAGGTCAGCAGTACTTC,CASSPNSRTRDQGQQYF
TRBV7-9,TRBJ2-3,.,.,TGTGCCAGCAGCCCTAGGGGAGCAGGGAGCACAGATACGCAGTATTTT,CASSPRGAGSTDTQYF
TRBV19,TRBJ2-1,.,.,TGTGCCAGTAGTATGGTAGGGCCCTACAATGAGCAGTTCTTC,CASSMVGPYNEQFF
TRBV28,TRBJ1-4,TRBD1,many,TGTGCCACTACAGGGGGCGGAGAAAAACTGTTTTTT,CATTGGGEKLFF
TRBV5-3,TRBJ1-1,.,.,TGTGCCAGCAGCCAGAAAACTGAAGCTTTCTTT,CASSQKTEAFF
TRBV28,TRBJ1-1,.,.,TGTGCCAGCCGTCCACAGGCCCCTGAAGCTTTCTTT,CASRPQAPEAFF
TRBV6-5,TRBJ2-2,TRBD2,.,TGTGCCAGCAGCCGGTCCGCTGGAGCGGGAGGCCCACTAAACACCGGGGAGCTGTTTTTT,CASSRSAGAGGPLNTGELFF
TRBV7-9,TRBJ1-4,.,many,TGTGCCAGCAGTTATTATAATGAAAAACTGTTTTTT,CASSYYNEKLFF
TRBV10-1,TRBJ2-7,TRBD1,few,TGCGCCAGCAGCCGGGACAGAACCCCCTACGAGCAGTACTTC,CASSRDRTPYEQYF
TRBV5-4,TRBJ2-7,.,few,TGTGCCAGCAGCCTCGGACAGCCTGCGACCTACGAGCAGTACTTC,CASSLGQPATYEQYF
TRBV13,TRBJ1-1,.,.,TGTGCCAGCAGCGGTCTCAGGGGTGGGGTGAACACAGAAGCTTTCTTT,CASSGLRGGVNTEAFF
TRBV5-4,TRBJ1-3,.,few,TGTGCCAGCAGCTTGGGGGTCAACCCTGGAAACACCATATATTTT,CASSLGVNPGNTIYF
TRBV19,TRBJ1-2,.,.,TGTGCCAGTCTCGATCGACCCATCGACGTCATTTGGCCGTACTATGGCTACACCTTC,CASLDRPIDVIWPYYGYTF
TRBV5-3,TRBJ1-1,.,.,TGTGCCAGCAGCCAGAACACTGAAACTTTCTTT,CASSQNTETFF
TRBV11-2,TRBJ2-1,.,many,TGTGCCAGCAGCTTAGGGCCCCGCTCCTACAATGAGCAGTTCTTC,CASSLGPRSYNEQFF
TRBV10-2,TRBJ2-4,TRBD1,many,TGCGCCAGCAGTGATCAGACAGGGACGGGTAGGACCAAAAACATTCAGTACTTC,CASSDQTGTGRTKNIQYF
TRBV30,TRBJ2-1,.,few,TGTGCCTGGAGCACCGTGGTGGGGGCTAGCTCCTACAATGAGCAGTTCTTC,CAWSTVVGASSYNEQFF
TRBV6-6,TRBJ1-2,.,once,TGTGCCAGCAGGTCCTGGAGGGGACGATATGGCTACACCTTC,CASRSWRGRYGYTF
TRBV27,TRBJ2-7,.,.,TGTGCCAGCAGTTTAACGTGGGGGGGGCCCTACGAGCAGTACTTC,CASSLTWGGPYEQYF
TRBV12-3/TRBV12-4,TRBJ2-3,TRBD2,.,TGTGCCAGCAGTTTCGGGAGGCAGGGAACAGATACGCAGTATTTT,CASSFGRQGTDTQYF
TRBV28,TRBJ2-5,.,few,TGTGCCAGCAGGGTACGGGGACAAGAGACCCAGTACTTC,CASRVRGQETQYF
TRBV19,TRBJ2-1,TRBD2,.,TGTGCCAGTAGTATGAGCGGGGGGCAGTACAATGAGCAGTTCTTC,CASSMSGGQYNEQFF
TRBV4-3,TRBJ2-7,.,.,TGCGCCAGCAGCCAGGAAACAGGAGCCTGGGACTACGAGCAGTACTTC,CASSQETGAWDYEQYF
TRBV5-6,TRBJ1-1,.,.,TGTGCCGGCAGCTTGGCGGCAGGGAGGGATGCTTTCTTT,CAGSLAAGRDAFF
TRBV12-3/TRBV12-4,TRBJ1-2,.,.,TGTGCCAGCAGTTTTCCGGGGGTGGAGGGCTACACCTTC,CASSFPGVEGYTF
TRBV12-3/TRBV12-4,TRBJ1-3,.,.,TGTGCCAGCAGTTTATTAGCAAGAGGAAACACCATATATTTT,CASSLLARGNTIYF
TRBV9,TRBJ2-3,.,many,TGTGCCAGCAGCGGCAGGGACTATACGCAGTATTTT,CASSGRDYTQYF
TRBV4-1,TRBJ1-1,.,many,TGCGCCAGCAGCCAAGCCAAAGGCATGAACACTGAAGCTTTCTTT,CASSQAKGMNTEAFF
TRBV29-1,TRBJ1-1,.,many,TGCAGCGTTCAGGCCCCGAGGGGAGCTTTCTTT,CSVQAPRGAFF
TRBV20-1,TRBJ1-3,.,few,TGCAGTGCTAGCGGGATGCTCTCTGGAAACACCATATATTTT,CSASGMLSGNTIYF
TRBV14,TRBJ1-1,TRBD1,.,TGTGCCAGCAGCCAAGGAGGGGGCTGGCTGGAAGCTTTCTTT,CASSQGGGWLEAFF
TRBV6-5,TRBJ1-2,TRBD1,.,TGTGCCAGCAGTCCGTGGACAGGGGAGACCTATGGCTACACCTTC,CASSPWTGETYGYTF